Listed below are T cell receptor beta chains from one sample, sequenced in a study of blood T cells in healthy people across ages. A single record per CDR3 protein comes from TCRdb applying MiXCR to the 5' RACE reads. The table includes under 2 million distinct CDR3 sequences, about 32% detected once. Sequencing was carried out using blood. The receptors stem from a woman aged 25 to 39 in good health. Both conserved end residues are part of each CDR3. D genes are given only for firm matches. Rows give clone size only sometimes, using once, few, many, or a class for an expanded clone.

CDR3 DNA: TGTGCCAGCAGCCCGAGGACAGGGCTGAACACTGAAGCTTTCTTT; CDR3 protein: CASSPRTGLNTEAFF; V gene: TRBV7-9; J gene: TRBJ1-1; D gene: TRBD1; clone size: few
CDR3 DNA: TGTGCCAGCAGTTTACGGCGGGGGGGGTCAGATACGCAGTATTTT; CDR3 protein: CASSLRRGGSDTQYF; V gene: TRBV28; J gene: TRBJ2-3; D gene: TRBD2; clone size: -
CDR3 DNA: TGTGCCGTACAGGGGGCGCGTGGGGCCAACGCCCTGACTTTC; CDR3 protein: CAVQGARGANALTF; V gene: TRBV2; J gene: TRBJ2-6; D gene: TRBD1; clone size: -
CDR3 DNA: TGCGCCAGCAGCTTGAATGGGGCGAATGAAAAACTGTTTTTT; CDR3 protein: CASSLNGANEKLFF; V gene: TRBV5-1; J gene: TRBJ1-4; D gene: -; clone size: -
CDR3 DNA: TGTGCCAGCTCACGGCCTACAGTTTTTGAGCAGTTCTTC; CDR3 protein: CASSRPTVFEQFF; V gene: TRBV18; J gene: TRBJ2-1; D gene: -; clone size: -
CDR3 DNA: TGCAGTGCTAGAGGTTTTGGACAGGATAACTATGGCTACACCTTC; CDR3 protein: CSARGFGQDNYGYTF; V gene: TRBV20-1; J gene: TRBJ1-2; D gene: TRBD1; clone size: few
CDR3 DNA: TGTGCCACCAGCAGAGATCCAGCGGGAGCTTCCGAGCAGTTCTTC; CDR3 protein: CATSRDPAGASEQFF; V gene: TRBV15; J gene: TRBJ2-1; D gene: TRBD2; clone size: -
CDR3 DNA: TGTGCCAGCAGTCCCGGGATATCTGGGGCCAACGTCCTGACTTTC; CDR3 protein: CASSPGISGANVLTF; V gene: TRBV18; J gene: TRBJ2-6; D gene: -; clone size: few
CDR3 DNA: TGTGCCAGCAGCGAGCGGGGGGGGGGCCGCTACAATGAGCAGTTCTTC; CDR3 protein: CASSERGGGRYNEQFF; V gene: TRBV9; J gene: TRBJ2-1; D gene: TRBD2; clone size: many
CDR3 DNA: TGTGCCACCAGCAGAGATCTAGGCGCTGCGCAGTACTTC; CDR3 protein: CATSRDLGAAQYF; V gene: TRBV15; J gene: TRBJ2-4; D gene: -; clone size: -
CDR3 DNA: TGTGCCAGCAGTGAATGGGACAGCCGATCACCCCTCCACTTT; CDR3 protein: CASSEWDSRSPLHF; V gene: TRBV6-1; J gene: TRBJ1-6; D gene: TRBD1; clone size: -
CDR3 DNA: TGTGCCATCAGTGAGTCTTCATCGATCTACGAGCAGTACTTC; CDR3 protein: CAISESSSIYEQYF; V gene: TRBV10-3; J gene: TRBJ2-7; D gene: -; clone size: many
CDR3 DNA: TGCGCCAGCAGCTTGGAGGCCAGCGGGACTGCCAAAAACATTCAGTACTTC; CDR3 protein: CASSLEASGTAKNIQYF; V gene: TRBV5-1; J gene: TRBJ2-4; D gene: TRBD2; clone size: few
CDR3 DNA: TGTGCCAGCAGTGAAGACTCCTCTGTCGGCTACACCTTC; CDR3 protein: CASSEDSSVGYTF; V gene: TRBV2; J gene: TRBJ1-2; D gene: -; clone size: few
CDR3 DNA: TGCGCCAGCAGCTTTTCTGGCCCCGAGCAGTACTTC; CDR3 protein: CASSFSGPEQYF; V gene: TRBV5-1; J gene: TRBJ2-7; D gene: -; clone size: few
CDR3 DNA: TGTGCCAGCAGCCAGCCGGGACTAGCGGGAGCCGGGGACGAGCAGTACTTC; CDR3 protein: CASSQPGLAGAGDEQYF; V gene: TRBV4-2; J gene: TRBJ2-7; D gene: TRBD2; clone size: few
CDR3 DNA: TGTGCCAGCAGCTTGGGAATAGCGTCGTACTTC; CDR3 protein: CASSLGIASYF; V gene: TRBV11-2; J gene: TRBJ2-7; D gene: -; clone size: -
CDR3 DNA: TGTGCCACCAGTGACACAGACAGGGCTCATGGGACCCAGTACTTC; CDR3 protein: CATSDTDRAHGTQYF; V gene: TRBV24-1; J gene: TRBJ2-5; D gene: TRBD1; clone size: -
CDR3 DNA: TGTGCCAGCAGCAAAGGGACCCCCGTCGCCTACACCTTC; CDR3 protein: CASSKGTPVAYTF; V gene: TRBV21-1; J gene: TRBJ1-2; D gene: -; clone size: -
CDR3 DNA: TGTGCCAGCAGCGGAGGTAGGACGGGGTCCGATGCGCAGTATTTT; CDR3 protein: CASSGGRTGSDAQYF; V gene: TRBV9; J gene: TRBJ2-3; D gene: -; clone size: -
CDR3 DNA: TGTGCCAGCAGCATAATAGCGGGGGGAAACACAGATACGCAGTATTTT; CDR3 protein: CASSIIAGGNTDTQYF; V gene: TRBV7-3; J gene: TRBJ2-3; D gene: TRBD2; clone size: few
CDR3 DNA: TGCAGCGTTGAAGATGGGCCGATAGGGTTACTGGGCTACACCTTC; CDR3 protein: CSVEDGPIGLLGYTF; V gene: TRBV29-1; J gene: TRBJ1-2; D gene: -; clone size: once
CDR3 DNA: TGCAGTGCGGGGGCAGGGGGCAGCGACGAGCAGTACTTC; CDR3 protein: CSAGAGGSDEQYF; V gene: TRBV20-1; J gene: TRBJ2-7; D gene: TRBD1; clone size: -
CDR3 DNA: TGTGCCAGCAGTTCCCACCGAGGACTAGCGGGTTCCAACGAGCAGTACTTC; CDR3 protein: CASSSHRGLAGSNEQYF; V gene: TRBV28; J gene: TRBJ2-7; D gene: TRBD2; clone size: -
CDR3 DNA: -; CDR3 protein: CASSSSRGTQHF; V gene: TRBV28; J gene: TRBJ1-5; D gene: -; clone size: -
CDR3 DNA: TGTGCCAGCAGCGTAGACCGGGACAGGGGCTATGGCTACACCTTC; CDR3 protein: CASSVDRDRGYGYTF; V gene: TRBV9; J gene: TRBJ1-2; D gene: TRBD1; clone size: -
CDR3 DNA: TGTGCCTCACACCGAGGGACAGGGACCGATACGCAGTATTTT; CDR3 protein: CASHRGTGTDTQYF; V gene: TRBV10-3; J gene: TRBJ2-3; D gene: TRBD1; clone size: many
CDR3 DNA: TGCAGTGCTTACCCCGGGACAGGGCGTGACGAGCAGTACTTC; CDR3 protein: CSAYPGTGRDEQYF; V gene: TRBV20-1; J gene: TRBJ2-7; D gene: TRBD1; clone size: -
CDR3 DNA: TGCGCCAGCAGCCATCCTAGCGGGGGTGCATACGAGCAGTACTTC; CDR3 protein: CASSHPSGGAYEQYF; V gene: TRBV5-1; J gene: TRBJ2-7; D gene: TRBD2; clone size: -
CDR3 DNA: TGTGCCAGCAGCTTAGGGGAAACGGGGGGACCCCTACAGTTCTTC; CDR3 protein: CASSLGETGGPLQFF; V gene: TRBV7-9; J gene: TRBJ2-1; D gene: TRBD2; clone size: -
CDR3 DNA: TGTGCCAGCAGCTACCAACTCAGGGTGTCCGGGGCCAACGTCCGGACTTTC; CDR3 protein: CASSYQLRVSGANVRTF; V gene: TRBV7-2; J gene: TRBJ2-6; D gene: -; clone size: -
CDR3 DNA: TGCGCCAGCAGCCGCCCGGGACTAGCAGCCGAAAATGAGCAGTTCTTC; CDR3 protein: CASSRPGLAAENEQFF; V gene: TRBV4-1; J gene: TRBJ2-1; D gene: TRBD2; clone size: -
CDR3 DNA: TGCGCCAGCAGCTTGGGGACAGGTGCAACTAATGAAAAACAGTTTTTT; CDR3 protein: CASSLGTGATNEKQFF; V gene: TRBV5-1; J gene: TRBJ1-4; D gene: TRBD1; clone size: -
CDR3 DNA: TGTGCCTCCCAAGTCAGAGGGAGCGGTTCACCCCTCCACTTT; CDR3 protein: CASQVRGSGSPLHF; V gene: TRBV6-1; J gene: TRBJ1-6; D gene: -; clone size: few
CDR3 DNA: TGTGCCAGCAGGGGGACAGGGGAATATAGCAATCAGCCCCAGCATTTT; CDR3 protein: CASRGTGEYSNQPQHF; V gene: TRBV27; J gene: TRBJ1-5; D gene: TRBD1; clone size: -
CDR3 DNA: TGCAGTGCTGGCCCATGGACTAGCGGGAGAAAAGAGGCCAAAAACATTCAGTACTTC; CDR3 protein: CSAGPWTSGRKEAKNIQYF; V gene: TRBV20-1; J gene: TRBJ2-4; D gene: TRBD2; clone size: -
CDR3 DNA: TGCGCCAGCAGCCACGGACCACAGTCCCCCTGGACTAGCGGATTATACGAGCAGTACTTC; CDR3 protein: CASSHGPQSPWTSGLYEQYF; V gene: TRBV4-1; J gene: TRBJ2-7; D gene: TRBD2; clone size: -
CDR3 DNA: TGCAGTGCTGCGGGACAGGGGGTTGAGCAGTTCTTC; CDR3 protein: CSAAGQGVEQFF; V gene: TRBV20-1; J gene: TRBJ2-1; D gene: TRBD1; clone size: few
CDR3 DNA: TGTGCCATCGGATACTTAGCGGGACGGAACACCGGGGAGCTGTTTTTT; CDR3 protein: CAIGYLAGRNTGELFF; V gene: TRBV27; J gene: TRBJ2-2; D gene: TRBD2; clone size: few
CDR3 DNA: TGTGCCATCGGAACCGATACAGGGGGACCCTACGAGCAGTACTTC; CDR3 protein: CAIGTDTGGPYEQYF; V gene: TRBV10-3; J gene: TRBJ2-7; D gene: TRBD1; clone size: -
CDR3 DNA: TGTGCCAGCAGCTGGGGGACAGGGGAATATGGCTACACCTTC; CDR3 protein: CASSWGTGEYGYTF; V gene: TRBV11-1; J gene: TRBJ1-2; D gene: TRBD1; clone size: -
CDR3 DNA: TGTACCCGACGATCTTTAGACAATGAGCAGTTCTTC; CDR3 protein: CTRRSLDNEQFF; V gene: TRBV2; J gene: TRBJ2-1; D gene: -; clone size: -
CDR3 DNA: TGCAGTGCTAACGGGAGGACCTCCCGAGATACGCAGTATTTT; CDR3 protein: CSANGRTSRDTQYF; V gene: TRBV20-1; J gene: TRBJ2-3; D gene: TRBD2; clone size: -
CDR3 DNA: TGTGCCATCAAGGAAGGTCAGGGAGGATTCCCCGGGGAGCTGTTTTTT; CDR3 protein: CAIKEGQGGFPGELFF; V gene: TRBV10-3; J gene: TRBJ2-2; D gene: -; clone size: -
CDR3 DNA: TGCGCCAGCAGCTTTACGACAGGACACTACGAGCAGTACTTC; CDR3 protein: CASSFTTGHYEQYF; V gene: TRBV5-1; J gene: TRBJ2-7; D gene: -; clone size: -
CDR3 DNA: TGCGCCAGCAGCCAACTACGACAGAGCAATCAGCCCCAGCATTTT; CDR3 protein: CASSQLRQSNQPQHF; V gene: TRBV4-1; J gene: TRBJ1-5; D gene: -; clone size: -
CDR3 DNA: TGTGCTAGATGGGTAGGCAGGGGCTCCTACGAGCAGTACTTC; CDR3 protein: CARWVGRGSYEQYF; V gene: TRBV12-5; J gene: TRBJ2-7; D gene: -; clone size: -
CDR3 DNA: TGCGCCAGCAGCTCTAGTACTAGCGGGGTTGGTGAGACCCAGTACTTC; CDR3 protein: CASSSSTSGVGETQYF; V gene: TRBV5-1; J gene: TRBJ2-5; D gene: TRBD2; clone size: once
CDR3 DNA: TGTGCCACCAGTGATCCGGGACGGTCCTACAATGAGCAGTTCTTC; CDR3 protein: CATSDPGRSYNEQFF; V gene: TRBV24-1; J gene: TRBJ2-1; D gene: -; clone size: few
CDR3 DNA: TGTGCCAGCAGCCGCGCCCGTAGCGGGAGTGCAGATACGCAGTATTTT; CDR3 protein: CASSRARSGSADTQYF; V gene: TRBV7-9; J gene: TRBJ2-3; D gene: TRBD2; clone size: many
CDR3 DNA: TGTGCCAGCAGTTTATCCTATCAGGGAAGCAACTATGGCTACACCTTC; CDR3 protein: CASSLSYQGSNYGYTF; V gene: TRBV27; J gene: TRBJ1-2; D gene: -; clone size: -
CDR3 DNA: TGTGCCAGCTCACCACTAGCGGGGGACCCCGAGCAGTACTTC; CDR3 protein: CASSPLAGDPEQYF; V gene: TRBV18; J gene: TRBJ2-7; D gene: TRBD2; clone size: few
CDR3 DNA: TGTGCCACCAGCAGAGAAGAGTCTAGCCAGCAGTTCTTC; CDR3 protein: CATSREESSQQFF; V gene: TRBV15; J gene: TRBJ2-1; D gene: -; clone size: -
CDR3 DNA: TGTGCCATCCTCTCGGCGGGGGGAGAGACCCAGTACTTC; CDR3 protein: CAILSAGGETQYF; V gene: TRBV10-3; J gene: TRBJ2-5; D gene: TRBD2; clone size: -
CDR3 DNA: TGTGCCAGCAGTTACATGTCGGTTAATGAAAAACTGTTTTTT; CDR3 protein: CASSYMSVNEKLFF; V gene: TRBV6-6; J gene: TRBJ1-4; D gene: -; clone size: -
CDR3 DNA: TGTGCCATCAGTGCATCAGGGGACGGAAGCTACGAGCAGTACTTC; CDR3 protein: CAISASGDGSYEQYF; V gene: TRBV10-3; J gene: TRBJ2-7; D gene: -; clone size: few
CDR3 DNA: TGTGCCAGCAGCGATAGTATATCCTACGAGCAGTACTTC; CDR3 protein: CASSDSISYEQYF; V gene: TRBV9; J gene: TRBJ2-7; D gene: -; clone size: few
CDR3 DNA: TGCGCCAGCAGACCGGGGTCGAACACCGGGGAGCTGTTTTTT; CDR3 protein: CASRPGSNTGELFF; V gene: TRBV5-1; J gene: TRBJ2-2; D gene: -; clone size: -
CDR3 DNA: TGTGCCAGCAGTGCCGGCGAGGAGATTATTTTCGGGGAGCTGTTTTTT; CDR3 protein: CASSAGEEIIFGELFF; V gene: TRBV28; J gene: TRBJ2-2; D gene: -; clone size: -
CDR3 DNA: TGCAGTGCTAGTTCGGGCGGGGTCCTTGCCCTCTACAATGAGCAGTTCTTC; CDR3 protein: CSASSGGVLALYNEQFF; V gene: TRBV20-1; J gene: TRBJ2-1; D gene: -; clone size: few